The 11 T cell receptor beta chains below all came from one sample that was sequenced in a study of cytomegalovirus exposure and HLA in healthy donors. The data were produced by immunoSEQ multiplex PCR, yet TCRdb's version contains in-frame clones alone and is incomplete. Of 110,000 to 150,000 clones in the sample, roughly nine tenths are singletons; the top ten hold roughly 3%. What was sequenced was PBMCs. These receptors originate from a man younger than 35 in good health and CMV-seronegative.

The chain is built from TRBV7-6 and TRBJ2-7, with D possibly matching TRBD2 (7 bases). Trimming took off 5 bases at V and 2 bases at J, with 19 bases between the two ends. Per the germline V gene, CDR1 is SGHVS and CDR2 is FNYEAQ. The CDR3 spans 16 residues. DNA for the CDR3: TGTGCCAGCAGCCGTATGGGGGGGCGCGGGCCCTACGAGCAGTACTTC. As protein: CASSRMGGRGPYEQYF.

The CDR3 is CASSLSEGMGQPQHF. As DNA, the CDR3 is TGTGCCAGCAGTTTATCGGAGGGGATGGGTCAGCCCCAGCATTTT. The rearrangement uses TRBV27 and TRBJ1-5; D may be TRBD1 (5 bases). Germline V gene data show CDR1 as MNHEY and CDR2 as SMNVEV (reference sequence). Trimming took off 0 bases at V and 6 bases at J, with 12 bases between the two ends. The length of the CDR3 is 15 residues.

This sequence joins TRBV7-8 and TRBJ2-2; 8 positions agree with TRBD1. CDR3 size: 15 residues. The V and J ends lost 4 bases and 4 bases, in that order; junction bases with no gene match: 5. Germline V CDR1 and CDR2: SGHVS, FQNEAQ. The CDR3 loop is CASSYDRGGTGELFF. The CDR3 DNA follows: TGTGCCAGCAGCTACGACAGGGGCGGCACCGGGGAGCTGTTTTTT.

The genes are TRBV15 and TRBJ1-5; D is uncertain. V lost 8 bases and J lost 2, with 10 bases in between. Germline assignment: CDR1 LNHNV and CDR2 YYDKDF (reference sequence). The CDR3 loop spans 13 amino acids. CDR3 amino acids: CATRGTGNQPQHF. The CDR3 DNA is TGTGCCACCCGGGGAACGGGCAATCAGCCCCAGCATTTT.

The chain couples TRBV13 to TRBJ1-6, with D perhaps TRBD1 (6 bases). Per the germline V gene, CDR1 is PRHDT and CDR2 is FYEKMQ (reference sequence). V was pared by 5 bases and J by 10 bases, with 24 bases between. There are 17 residues in the CDR3. DNA of the CDR3: TGTGCCAGCAGCCCCCAGCGAGGGGGGGCGCTTGGGTCACCCCTCCACTTT. Encoded protein: CASSPQRGGALGSPLHF.

The chain carries TRBV2 and TRBJ2-1, with D possibly being TRBD2 (5 bases). Per the germline V gene, CDR1 is SNHLY and CDR2 is FYNNEI. V was pared by 10 bases and J by 3 bases, with 16 bases between. This CDR3 comprises 14 residues. The CDR3 region has the DNA TGTGCCACCGTTACTAGTCCTAGCTACAATGAGCAGTTCTTC. As protein: CATVTSPSYNEQFF.

A note on this clone: One base away lies a much larger clone, so this may be a sequencing read error. DNA of the CDR3: TGTGCCAGCAGCGAGCGGGGGTACAATGAGCAGTTCTTC. Amino acid sequence: CASSERGYNEQFF. The chain recombines TRBV9 with TRBJ2-1, with 8 bases identical to TRBD2. Losses at the gene ends were 3 bases for V and 4 bases for J; bases not matched to a gene: 0. From germline, CDR1 is SGDLS and CDR2 YYNGEE. CDR3 length: 13 amino acids.

The chain combines TRBV9 with TRBJ1-5; the D gene is possibly TRBD1 (5 bases). Germline V lookup: CDR1 SGDLS, CDR2 YYNGEE. V shed 3 bases and J shed 0 bases, with 7 bases lying between them. This CDR3 has 14 amino acids. CDR3 sequence reads: CASSADSSNQPQHF. The CDR3 coding sequence is TGTGCCAGCAGCGCAGACAGTAGCAATCAGCCCCAGCATTTT.

The rearrangement uses TRBV7-2 and TRBJ2-7, with 10 nucleotides matching TRBD2. Germline assignment: CDR1 SGHTA and CDR2 FQGNSA. This CDR3 region has 15 residues. J gave up 6 bases and V 3 bases, and 8 bases lay outside the gene matches. The DNA for the CDR3 is TGTGCCAGCAGCTTCTCTAGCGGGAGAAAAACCGAGCAGTACTTC. Translating gives CASSFSSGRKTEQYF.

This clone was seen just once. This sequence joins TRBV13 and TRBJ2-1; TRBD1 might be the D (6 bases). Germline V gives CDR1 PRHDT, CDR2 FYEKMQ (reference sequence). The CDR3 runs 12 residues. V was shortened by 6 bases and J by 4 bases, with 7 bases between the two germline ends. The CDR3 DNA reads TGTGCCAGCAGTAGGGGGTACAATGAGCAGTTCTTC. Its protein product is CASSRGYNEQFF.

The chain couples TRBV28 to TRBJ2-2; 8 nucleotides align to TRBD1. The CDR3 spans 15 residues. V was pared by 5 bases and J by 2 bases, with 4 bases of the junction left unmatched. The germline CDR1 and CDR2 sequences are MDHEN and SYDVKM. CDR3 amino acids: CASSRTGPNTGELFF. In nucleotides, the CDR3 is TGTGCCAGCAGTAGGACAGGGCCCAACACCGGGGAGCTGTTTTTT.